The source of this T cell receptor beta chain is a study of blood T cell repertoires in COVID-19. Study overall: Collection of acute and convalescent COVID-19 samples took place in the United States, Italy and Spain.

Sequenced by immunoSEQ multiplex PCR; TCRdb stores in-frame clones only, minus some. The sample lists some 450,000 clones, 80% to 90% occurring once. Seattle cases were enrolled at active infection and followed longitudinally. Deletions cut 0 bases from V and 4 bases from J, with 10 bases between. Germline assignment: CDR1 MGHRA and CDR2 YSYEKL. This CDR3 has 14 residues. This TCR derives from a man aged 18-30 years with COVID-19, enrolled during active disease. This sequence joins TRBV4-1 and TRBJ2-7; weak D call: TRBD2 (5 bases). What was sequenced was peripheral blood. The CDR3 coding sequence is TGCGCCAGCAGCCAAGAAGAGAGAGGGTACGAGCAGTACTTC. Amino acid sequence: CASSQEERGYEQYF.